The 15 T cell receptor beta chains below were found in one sample sequenced in a study of blood T cell repertoires in COVID-19 (dated by TCRdb to 2020 to 2022). Libraries came from the immunoSEQ multiplex PCR assay. TCRdb obtained this table from immuneACCESS and retained in-frame rearrangements with V and J assigned. These tables miss some clones; where compared with another copy, unresolved V genes account for less than half of the shortfall, and the remainder is unexplained. For this sample the table gives about 130,000 clones, of which about 86% were detected only once. Together, the top ten hold around 3% of the sample. The sample comprised peripheral blood. These receptors were collected from an elderly woman with acute or convalescent COVID-19.

The chain recombines TRBV2 with TRBJ2-5; 8 positions match TRBD1. Trimming removed 6 bases from V and 5 bases from J; junction bases left unmatched: 8. Germline lookup yields CDR1 SNHLY and CDR2 FYNNEI. The CDR3 has 14 residues. The CDR3 DNA sequence: TGTGCCAGCAGGGTGACAGGGGTAGGGGAGACCCAGTACTTC. This encodes CASRVTGVGETQYF. The complete variable domain, with remaining parts taken from reference TRBV2 and TRBJ2-5, reads EPEVTQTPSHQVTQMGQEVILRCVPISNHLYFYWYRQILGQKVEFLVSFYNNEISEKSEIFDDQFSVERPDGSNFTLKIRSTKLEDSAMYFCASRVTGVGETQYFGPGTRLLVL.

The rearrangement links TRBV7-3 to TRBJ1-2, with TRBD1 identical over 7 bases. The germline V gene has CDR1 SGHTA and CDR2 FQGTGA. This CDR3 is built from 15 residues. V lost 5 bases to trimming and J lost 7 bases; unmatched junction nucleotides: 13. DNA of the CDR3: TGTGCCAGCAGCCAGACAGGGAAAGACGGTGGTGGCTACACCTTC. It is translated as CASSQTGKDGGGYTF.

The V call is TRBV28, the J call TRBJ1-2; D is possibly TRBD1 (5 bases). This CDR3 comprises 14 residues. In germline, CDR1 is MDHEN, CDR2 SYDVKM. The V gene lost 1 base and the J gene lost 4 bases, with 10 bases spanning the gap. The CDR3 region is CASSLLGQIYGYTF. The DNA for the CDR3 is TGTGCCAGCAGTTTATTGGGGCAGATCTATGGCTACACCTTC.

In DNA, the CDR3 is TGTGCCAGCAGCCCCCAAAGAGCGGGGCCTTTTGGTACGCAGTATTTT. This encodes CASSPQRAGPFGTQYF. The chain is built from TRBV7-6 and TRBJ2-3; 7 bases fit TRBD2. The germline gives CDR1 SGHVS, CDR2 FNYEAQ. V lost 5 bases to trimming and J lost 8 bases; unmatched junction nucleotides: 16. There are 16 residues in the CDR3.

V usage is TRBV4-2 and J usage is TRBJ1-5; D is unclear. Germline lookup yields CDR1 LGHNA and CDR2 YNFKEQ. Trimming took off 2 bases at V and 5 bases at J, with 16 bases between the two ends. CDR3 length: 16 amino acids. The CDR3 coding sequence is TGTGCCAGCAGCCAACTGCCCGCGAACAGCTATCAGCCCCAGCATTTT. This gives the protein CASSQLPANSYQPQHF.

V usage is TRBV9 and J usage is TRBJ2-2; 9 bases match TRBD1. Germline CDR1 reads SGDLS; CDR2 reads YYNGEE. J gave up 1 base and V 5 bases, and 3 bases lay outside the gene matches. The CDR3 sequence is 15 residues long. The CDR3 sequence: CASRGTGLNTGELFF. The CDR3 DNA reads TGTGCCAGCAGGGGGACAGGGCTGAACACCGGGGAGCTGTTTTTT. The variable domain in full, with the rest retrieved from reference TRBV9 and TRBJ2-2, is DSGVTQTPKHLITATGQRVTLRCSPRSGDLSVYWYQQSLDQGLQFLIQYYNGEERAKGNILERFSAQQFPDLHSELNLSSLELGDSALYFCASRGTGLNTGELFFGEGSRLTVL.

The V and J genes are TRBV7-2 and TRBJ2-3; D perhaps matches TRBD2 (6 bases). Trimming took 0 bases from V and 5 from J, leaving 6 bases between them. Germline-derived CDR1 and CDR2 are SGHTA and FQGNSA. The CDR3 runs to 13 residues. As DNA, the CDR3 is TGTGCCAGCAGCTTAGCGGGGGGAGATACGCAGTATTTT. This codes for CASSLAGGDTQYF.

The chain links TRBV19 to TRBJ2-7, with 8 bases lining up with TRBD1. This CDR3 is 13 amino acids long. Germline loops: CDR1 LNHDA, CDR2 SQIVND (reference sequence). J lost 6 bases, V lost 3 bases, and 4 bases had no gene match. The CDR3 DNA reads as TGTGCCAGTAGTATCTCGACAGGGGTCGAGCAGTACTTC. Amino acids: CASSISTGVEQYF. The full variable domain, completed using reference TRBV19 and TRBJ2-7, is DGGITQSPKYLFRKEGQNVTLSCEQNLNHDAMYWYRQDPGQGLRLIYYSQIVNDFQKGDIAEGYSVSREKKESFPLTVTSAQKNPTAFYLCASSISTGVEQYFGPGTRLTVT.

The chain employs TRBV9 and TRBJ2-1; tentatively, D is TRBD2 (6 bases). The CDR3 has 15 residues. V was shortened by 0 bases and J by 6 bases, with 13 bases between the two germline ends. Germline-derived CDR1 and CDR2 are SGDLS and YYNGEE. The CDR3 region is CASSVAGEGVNEQFF. The CDR3 nucleotides read TGTGCCAGCAGCGTAGCGGGGGAAGGGGTCAATGAGCAGTTCTTC.

The rearrangement uses TRBV30 and TRBJ1-1; TRBD1 agrees at 7 bases. The V and J ends lost 3 bases and 4 bases, in that order; junction bases with no gene match: 5. Germline CDR1 reads GTSNPN; CDR2 reads SVGIG (reference sequence). This CDR3 has 13 residues. DNA for the CDR3: TGTGCCTGGAGGAACAGGGGAGGCACTGAAGCTTTCTTT. This codes for CAWRNRGGTEAFF. Full variable domain (remainder filled in from reference TRBV30 and TRBJ1-1): SQTIHQWPATLVQPVGSPLSLECTVEGTSNPNLYWYRQAAGRGLQLLFYSVGIGQISSEVPQNLSASRPQDRQFILSSKKLLLSDSGFYLCAWRNRGGTEAFFGQGTRLTVV.

Written as DNA, the CDR3 is TGCAGTGCCACCGAGGAAGGCTACACCTTC. Translated, it gives CSATEEGYTF. The V gene is TRBV20-1, the J gene TRBJ1-2; D is undetermined. CDR3 length: 10 amino acids. Trimming pared 6 bases from V and 8 bases from J, leaving 10 bases between. Germline CDR1 reads DFQATT; CDR2 reads SNEGSKA (reference sequence).

This chain connects TRBV4-1 to TRBJ1-1; tentative D call: TRBD1 (5 bases). The CDR3 length is 15 residues. Germline V CDR1 and CDR2: MGHRA, YSYEKL. Trimming pared 4 bases from V and 0 bases from J, leaving 12 bases between. CDR3 in DNA: TGCGCCAGCAGCCCCTCGGGGGGGTTGAACACTGAAGCTTTCTTT. Its protein is CASSPSGGLNTEAFF.

CDR3 nucleotides: TGTGCCACGGGCGGCGGGTGGGGCTCCTACAATGAGCAGTTCTTC. Translation gives CATGGGWGSYNEQFF. The J gene is TRBJ2-1, the V gene TRBV19, with a possible D match to TRBD2 (5 bases). Germline V lookup: CDR1 LNHDA, CDR2 SQIVND (reference sequence). Deletions cut 10 bases from V and 0 bases from J, with 16 bases between. This CDR3 is 15 amino acids long.

About this clone itself: Different DNA sequences within this sample yield the same CDR3. V is TRBV7-2 and J is TRBJ1-1; TRBD1 might be the D (6 bases). Germline assignment: CDR1 SGHTA and CDR2 FQGNSA. This CDR3 is built from 13 residues. The V end was cut by 5 bases, the J end by 2 bases, with 9 bases between. Here the CDR3 DNA reads TGTGCCAGCAGCGGACAGCTCAACACTGAAGCTTTCTTT. It encodes CASSGQLNTEAFF. Using reference TRBV7-2 and TRBJ1-1 for the parts outside the CDR3, the full variable domain is GAGVSQSPSNKVTEKGKDVELRCDPISGHTALYWYRQSLGQGLEFLIYFQGNSAPDKSGLPSDRFSAERTGGSVSTLTIQRTQQEDSAVYLCASSGQLNTEAFFGQGTRLTVV.

The genes are TRBV27 and TRBJ1-5; D is possibly TRBD1 (6 bases). The germline V gene encodes CDR1 MNHEY and CDR2 SMNVEV (reference sequence). The CDR3 covers 15 residues. Trimming removed 8 bases from V and 2 bases from J, with 16 bases in between. The CDR3 bases are TGTGCCAGCGGTTCAGGGGCGAGGGGCAATCAGCCCCAGCATTTT. Translated: CASGSGARGNQPQHF.